Listed below are T cell receptor beta chains from one sample, sequenced in a study of PD-L1 blockade in urothelial cancer. Measured with immunoSEQ multiplex PCR; TCRdb has only the in-frame clones, and not every one. The sample records some 77,000 clones, 75% to 90% being singletons. This sample comprised PBMCs, obtained around atezolizumab (anti-PD-L1) treatment. Receptors were obtained from a woman in her 70s with urothelial cancer. CDR3s include the opening cysteine and the closing phenylalanine or tryptophan. Fields, in order: clone size, J gene, V gene, D gene, CDR3 protein, CDR3 DNA. A D gene is named only where the DNA matches it firmly. Only part of the rows carry a size: once, few, many, or a class if the clone is expanded.

size: once; J: TRBJ2-7; V: TRBV25-1; D: NA; CDR3: CASSREFYEQYF; DNA: TGTGCCAGCAGCCGGGAGTTCTACGAGCAGTACTTC
size: NA; J: TRBJ1-5; V: TRBV18; D: NA; CDR3: CASSPLERVGEPQHF; DNA: TGTGCCAGCTCACCATTGGAAAGGGTGGGAGAGCCCCAGCATTTT
size: NA; J: TRBJ2-5; V: TRBV19; D: TRBD1; CDR3: CASSVAGGETQYF; DNA: TGTGCCAGTAGTGTGGCAGGGGGCGAGACCCAGTACTTC
size: NA; J: TRBJ2-5; V: TRBV25-1; D: TRBD1; CDR3: CASHDRVTETQYF; DNA: TGTGCCAGCCACGACAGGGTTACGGAGACCCAGTACTTC
size: NA; J: TRBJ2-7; V: TRBV5-4; D: TRBD2; CDR3: CASSPRGGVSYEQYF; DNA: TGTGCCAGCAGCCCGCGGGGAGGGGTCTCCTACGAGCAGTACTTC
size: NA; J: TRBJ2-7; V: TRBV2; D: NA; CDR3: CASSRSSIVHTGSSYEQYF; DNA: TGTGCCAGCAGTCGTTCGTCTATCGTCCATACAGGGAGCTCCTACGAGCAGTACTTC
size: NA; J: TRBJ2-4; V: TRBV18; D: TRBD1; CDR3: CASSRNPGTEAQNIQYF; DNA: TGTGCCAGCTCACGAAATCCCGGGACAGAGGCCCAAAACATTCAGTACTTC
size: NA; J: TRBJ1-2; V: TRBV7-9; D: NA; CDR3: CASSGIGEIYGYTF; DNA: TGTGCCAGCAGCGGAATTGGGGAGATCTATGGCTACACCTTC
size: once; J: TRBJ2-2; V: TRBV5-1; D: NA; CDR3: CASSLALDPGELFF; DNA: TGCGCCAGCAGCTTGGCCCTAGATCCCGGGGAGCTGTTTTTT
size: NA; J: TRBJ2-7; V: TRBV29-1; D: NA; CDR3: CSVGEVGEQYF; DNA: TGCAGCGTTGGCGAAGTCGGCGAGCAGTACTTC
size: NA; J: TRBJ2-6; V: TRBV7-2; D: NA; CDR3: CASSLVFSGANVLTF; DNA: TGTGCCAGCAGCTTAGTATTCTCTGGGGCCAACGTCCTGACTTTC
size: few; J: TRBJ2-5; V: TRBV6-6; D: TRBD2; CDR3: CASTDRAGGTQETQYF; DNA: TGTGCCAGCACCGACCGGGCGGGGGGGACCCAAGAGACCCAGTACTTC
size: once; J: TRBJ2-2; V: TRBV20-1; D: NA; CDR3: CSARWQGELFF; DNA: TGCAGTGCTAGATGGCAGGGGGAGCTGTTTTTT
size: NA; J: TRBJ2-1; V: TRBV5-1; D: TRBD2; CDR3: CASSPTPSGGANEQFF; DNA: TGCGCCAGCAGCCCCACCCCTAGCGGGGGGGCCAATGAGCAGTTCTTC
size: NA; J: TRBJ2-7; V: TRBV5-6; D: TRBD2; CDR3: CASSLWSSGYTKRYF; DNA: TGTGCCAGCAGCTTGTGGTCTAGCGGGTATACCAAGAGGTACTTC
size: NA; J: TRBJ2-7; V: TRBV2; D: TRBD2; CDR3: CASSPDRGLAVTYEQYF; DNA: TGTGCCAGCAGCCCCGACAGAGGACTAGCGGTGACCTACGAGCAGTACTTC
size: NA; J: TRBJ1-2; V: TRBV29-1; D: NA; CDR3: CSVTGQGWGYTF; DNA: TGCAGCGTTACGGGGCAGGGGTGGGGCTACACCTTC
size: NA; J: TRBJ2-1; V: TRBV27; D: NA; CDR3: CASSLSAGAHEQFF; DNA: TGTGCCAGCAGTTTATCGGCAGGGGCGCATGAGCAGTTCTTC
size: NA; J: TRBJ2-7; V: TRBV7-2; D: TRBD1; CDR3: CASSPRMGTDYEQYF; DNA: TGTGCCAGCAGCCCAAGAATGGGGACAGACTACGAGCAGTACTTC
size: NA; J: TRBJ1-2; V: TRBV7-8; D: NA; CDR3: CASSLPVGPGYTF; DNA: TGTGCCAGCAGCTTACCGGTGGGGCCTGGCTACACCTTC
size: NA; J: TRBJ2-5; V: TRBV5-8; D: TRBD1; CDR3: CASSYHRGSGETQYF; DNA: TGTGCCAGCAGCTATCACAGGGGCTCGGGCGAGACCCAGTACTTC
size: NA; J: TRBJ1-1; V: TRBV28; D: NA; CDR3: CASTEGGFGAGQNTEAFF; DNA: TGTGCCAGCACCGAGGGGGGGTTCGGCGCGGGCCAGAACACTGAGGCTTTCTTT
size: NA; J: TRBJ1-6; V: TRBV10-1; D: NA; CDR3: CASSESGWNSPLHF; DNA: TGCGCCAGCAGTGAATCAGGGTGGAATTCACCCCTCCACTTT
size: NA; J: TRBJ2-1; V: TRBV14; D: TRBD2; CDR3: CASSQGVAGGGGQFF; DNA: TGTGCCAGCAGCCAAGGAGTAGCGGGAGGGGGAGGGCAGTTCTTC
size: NA; J: TRBJ2-1; V: TRBV7-2; D: TRBD2; CDR3: CASSLDLRGGGFGEQFF; DNA: TGTGCCAGCAGCTTAGATCTGCGCGGGGGGGGCTTTGGTGAGCAGTTCTTC
size: NA; J: TRBJ2-2; V: TRBV2; D: TRBD2; CDR3: CASRPTSGRSAGELFF; DNA: TGTGCCAGCAGGCCGACTAGCGGGAGATCGGCCGGGGAGCTGTTTTTT
size: NA; J: TRBJ2-5; V: TRBV6-5; D: NA; CDR3: CASSYSAGPQETQYF; DNA: TGTGCCAGCAGTTACTCCGCGGGTCCCCAAGAGACCCAGTACTTC
size: NA; J: TRBJ2-1; V: TRBV9; D: NA; CDR3: CASSVGRLISSYNEQFF; DNA: TGTGCCAGCAGCGTAGGTCGACTAATCAGCTCCTACAATGAGCAGTTCTTC